This paragraph covers one TCR beta chain sequence. The data derive from a study of shared T cell receptors in the human thymus. TCRdb's table, derived via immunoSEQ multiplex PCR, lists solely in-frame clones and lacks some. Of hundreds of thousands of clones listed, 70% to 90% are singletons. V was shortened by 5 bases and J by 0 bases, with 13 bases between the two germline ends. The CDR3 length is 15 residues. Germline V CDR1 and CDR2: LNHDA, SQIVND (reference sequence). The sample was also linked to a second study, of human thymus T cells. In that study: Thymic as well as blood repertoires seemed to favor certain V and J genes unevenly.

This receptor was obtained from a boy in the first two years of life with a congenital heart defect. This rearrangement joins TRBV19 to TRBJ1-2; a possible D gene is TRBD1 (5 bases). The sequenced material came from thymocytes. The CDR3 DNA sequence: TGTGCCAGTAGTCCCGCCAAGGGGCCTAACTATGGCTACACCTTC. This codes for CASSPAKGPNYGYTF.